Listed below are T cell receptor beta chains from one sample, sequenced in a study of T cell responses to AZD1222 COVID-19 vaccine. Data came from immunoSEQ multiplex PCR; TCRdb stores just in-frame clones and leaves some out. The data show some 100,000 clones, about 89% seen once. The material sequenced was peripheral blood, taken 28 days after the second AZD1222 dose. The receptor source for this set is an adult who received the AZD1222 COVID-19 vaccine. Each CDR3 is given with its conserved first and last residue. D genes are given only for firm matches. Size values are once, few and many counts, or a class for expanded clones, and some rows have none.

d_call j_call v_call clone_size cdr3_aa cdr3_nt
NA TRBJ2-7 TRBV4-3 medium-sized CASSQDPGRRYEQYF TGCGCCAGCAGCCAAGATCCGGGGAGAAGGTACGAGCAGTACTTC
TRBD1 TRBJ2-4 TRBV13 NA CASSYMTGRPDIQYF TGTGCCAGCAGCTACATGACAGGGCGTCCGGACATTCAGTACTTC
TRBD2 TRBJ2-5 TRBV10-1 once CASRGSGRFQETQYF TGCGCCAGCAGAGGTAGCGGGCGGTTCCAAGAGACCCAGTACTTC
NA TRBJ1-3 TRBV7-9 NA CASSHTGLSGNTIYF TGTGCCAGCAGCCACACAGGACTCTCTGGAAACACCATATATTTT
TRBD2 TRBJ2-2 TRBV6-5 NA CASRLGLADGELFF TGTGCCAGCAGGCTGGGGCTAGCGGACGGGGAGCTGTTTTTT
NA TRBJ2-2 TRBV29-1 NA CSVEVNTGELFF TGCAGCGTTGAAGTTAATACCGGGGAGCTGTTTTTT
TRBD1 TRBJ2-7 TRBV5-1 NA CASSYSYRGPYEQYF TGCGCCAGCAGCTACTCTTACAGGGGCCCCTACGAGCAGTACTTC
NA TRBJ1-2 TRBV6-5 NA CASSYSGRANYGYTF TGTGCCAGCAGTTACTCAGGCAGAGCTAACTATGGCTACACCTTC
TRBD2 TRBJ2-1 TRBV15 once CATSSSGTRPGDEQFF TGTGCCACCAGCAGCTCCGGGACTAGACCCGGCGATGAGCAGTTCTTC
TRBD2 TRBJ2-3 TRBV7-2 NA CASSLNAPGGPIDTQYF TGTGCCAGCAGCTTAAACGCCCCGGGGGGGCCAATTGATACGCAGTATTTT
NA TRBJ1-1 TRBV7-2 NA CASSPQGRNTEAFF TGTGCCAGCAGCCCCCAGGGGAGGAACACTGAAGCTTTCTTT
NA TRBJ1-1 TRBV9 few CASSADSGYAEAFF TGTGCCAGCAGCGCCGACTCCGGGTACGCTGAAGCTTTCTTT
TRBD2 TRBJ2-7 TRBV12-3/TRBV12-4 NA CASSYRGEYEQYF TGTGCCAGCAGTTATCGGGGGGAGTACGAGCAGTACTTC
NA TRBJ2-1 TRBV28 NA CASSPRLWSSYNEQFF TGTGCCAGCAGCCCTCGACTATGGAGCTCCTACAATGAGCAGTTCTTC
NA TRBJ2-5 TRBV29-1 NA CSVARQAQETQYF TGCAGCGTTGCTCGGCAGGCGCAAGAGACCCAGTACTTC
NA TRBJ2-7 TRBV11-3 NA CASSSSRPLFASEQYF TGTGCCAGCAGCTCGAGCCGTCCGCTATTTGCGTCCGAGCAGTACTTC
NA TRBJ1-5 TRBV10-3 NA CATQRTLNQPQHF TGTGCCACCCAGCGGACGCTAAATCAGCCCCAGCATTTT
NA TRBJ2-3 TRBV5-8 NA CASSLVPGLLDTQYF TGTGCCAGCAGCTTGGTGCCGGGGCTCTTAGATACGCAGTATTTT
NA TRBJ2-5 TRBV6-5 NA CASSYSTQYF TGTGCCAGCAGTTACTCGACCCAGTACTTC
NA TRBJ2-2 TRBV3-1/TRBV3-2 NA CASSLHQETGVFTGELFF TGTGCCAGCAGCCTGCACCAGGAGACGGGGGTTTTTACCGGGGAGCTGTTTTTT
TRBD1 TRBJ1-5 TRBV28 NA CASSSYYLAFSGTAGEPQHF TGTGCCAGCAGTTCATACTACCTCGCCTTCTCAGGGACAGCCGGCGAGCCCCAGCATTTT
NA TRBJ2-3 TRBV4-1 NA CASSQDVSSRPDTQYF TGCGCCAGCAGCCAAGATGTATCGAGTAGACCAGATACGCAGTATTTT
NA TRBJ1-1 TRBV20-1 NA CSASKNTEAFF TGCAGTGCTAGTAAAAACACTGAAGCTTTCTTT
TRBD1 TRBJ1-2 TRBV5-4 NA CASSSGGQGTYGYTF TGTGCCAGCAGCTCGGGGGGACAGGGGACCTATGGCTACACCTTC
TRBD2 TRBJ2-1 TRBV7-8 NA CASSPGLAGGPYNEQFF TGTGCCAGCAGCCCGGGACTAGCGGGAGGTCCTTACAATGAGCAGTTCTTC
TRBD2 TRBJ2-3 TRBV7-2 NA CASSLPTNFSGGATDTQYF TGTGCCAGCAGCTTACCGACGAACTTTAGCGGGGGGGCCACAGATACGCAGTATTTT
NA TRBJ1-5 TRBV24-1 NA CATSTSGSNQPQHF TGTGCCACCAGTACATCAGGGTCCAATCAGCCCCAGCATTTT